Sequencing of this T cell receptor (beta chain) was carried out in a study of T cells in Graves' hyperthyroidism and ophthalmopathy (dated by TCRdb to about 2019). Some background on the complete study: Peripheral blood was sampled at the time of initial diagnosis, prior to any treatment. In roughly six Graves' hyperthyroidism patients, the study also compared T-cell repertoires from thyroid tissue with T-cell repertoires from blood. The approximately 97 discovery patients were randomly divided into training and test sets at a 7:3 ratio. Whether ophthalmopathy could be predicted prospectively was tested in an independent validation cohort made up of under 20 hyperthyroidism patients plus 17 patients who later progressed to ophthalmopathy. To identify distinguishing TCR V-J signatures, a discovery cohort of about 95 patients was used, comprising 40 to 45 with Graves' ophthalmopathy and approximately 57 with stable Graves' hyperthyroidism. After sampling, hyperthyroidism patients received methimazole starting at 30 mg daily, and ophthalmopathy patients received high-dose intravenous methylprednisolone. According to the paper, TCR Vbeta CDR3 sequencing was carried out on some 130 peripheral blood samples, which came from fewer than 50 ophthalmopathy, some 73 hyperthyroidism and roughly 17 progressor patients.

The TCR beta CDR3 regions were amplified from the RNA transcripts. The TCR CDR3 was subjected to a first round of RT-PCR using the HTBI primer set and the Qiagen OneStep RT-PCR kit. A second multiplex PCR round built the libraries, followed by size selection and purification. Sequencing of the libraries was done on an Illumina HiSeq2000 using paired-end 100 bp reads. The original pipeline was this. Raw data were processed with SOAPnuke, discarding reads with adapters, uncalled bases, mean Phred below 15, or no exact constant-primer or identifier match. COPE v1.2.5 was used to merge the high-quality paired reads, and each unique nucleotide sequence was defined as a clonotype. MiTCR v1.1 was used to align clonotypes to the IMGT TRBV, TRBD and TRBJ reference segments. Analysis was restricted to V-J combinations with a frequency above 0.0001, which covered approximately 99% of repertoires. A TCS score was defined as the ratio of F50 (clonal expansion) to E x V (chaos), with BLOSUM62-based TCRdist applied between CDR3 peptides within each V-J. Welch's t-statistics and random forest reduced approximately 520 V-J features to roughly 13, which were used in a naive Bayes classifier (R e1071). Clones were called with MiXCR by TCRdb after fastp trimmed the public reads at Q25, and only in-frame beta chains were retained. CDR3 protein sequences are deduplicated, and each keeps its most common genes and DNA. Clone size and V and J calls follow TCRdb, not the original study. Here the sample has hundreds of thousands of distinct CDR3 sequences; around 13% occur a single time. Together, the top ten hold 10% of the sample.

On the study overall, not on this receptor specifically: During validation, the model predicted progression to ophthalmopathy a median of approximately 7 months ahead of onset, with approximately 71% sensitivity and 72% to 80% specificity. Most expanded thyroid clonotypes (frequency above 0.001) were also found in blood, which suggests that blood repertoires may mirror thyroid immune responses. Sample size was not statistically predetermined, and blinding of investigators to group allocation was not performed. A model built on a 13 V-J signature distinguished ophthalmopathy from stable hyperthyroidism, reaching around 88% sensitivity and under 84% specificity in cross-validation and 80%/75% in testing.

A note on this clonotype: This clone's antigen is unknown. No much larger clone is present one base from it, and per-base qualities are unavailable.

Stable Graves' hyperthyroidism was defined as no progression to ophthalmopathy during 18 months of follow-up. Hyperthyroidism patients were newly diagnosed, with disease duration under 2 months, and aged 18 to 65 years. Any patient with an uncontrolled infection, another autoimmune disease, pregnancy or lactation was excluded. Diagnoses relied on clinical symptoms, serum thyroxine and TRAb, thyroid ultrasound and orbital computed tomography. Ficoll-Paque density gradient centrifugation was used to isolate PBMCs from 8 to 10 ml of fresh peripheral blood. Total RNA was extracted using Trizol reagent, and RNA quality was assessed on an Agilent 2100 Bioanalyzer. The sample was blood. The sequence was obtained from a woman aged 18-29 years with Graves' hyperthyroidism.

CDR3 protein: CSATIGEGPVVNTGELFF. The DNA sequence reads TGCAGCGCCACCATCGGAGAGGGACCGGTTGTTAACACCGGGGAGCTGTTTTTT. The V gene is TRBV29-1 and the J gene is TRBJ2-2; the D gene could be TRBD1 or TRBD2, each one agreeing over 5 bases. The germline V gene yields SQVTM for CDR1 and ANQGSEA for CDR2. The CDR3, from cysteine to phenylalanine, totals 18 residues. Just the 54-base CDR3 DNA is kept, in frame starting at base 1. The junction shows trimming of 7 bases on V and 2 bases on J, plus 26 bases between the germline ends.